This T cell receptor beta chain was sequenced for a study of control samples from healthy donors and cancer patients. The germline CDR1 and CDR2 sequences are SGHVS and FNYEAQ. This CDR3 has 14 residues. Trimming left V 3 bases short and J 6 bases short, with 14 bases between. Sequencing used immunoSEQ multiplex PCR; TCRdb keeps in-frame clones, though not all of them. The sample holds 120,000 or so clones, roughly 92% seen once. This TCR was sampled from a man older than 75 with head and neck cancer. The chain joins TRBV7-6 to TRBJ1-1; D is perhaps TRBD1 (6 bases). Sequencing was done on a sample of PBMCs. In DNA form, the CDR3 reads TGTGCCAGCAGCTTCTCGGACAGCCTCCCTGAAGCTTTCTTT. Amino acid sequence: CASSFSDSLPEAFF.